Shown below are 26 T cell receptor beta chains from a single sample sequenced in a study of molecular identifiers for immune sequencing clone quantification. Each CDR3 protein gets one entry after TCRdb re-called the PCR reads with MiXCR. This sample has 250,000 to 400,000 distinct CDR3 sequences, with over 20% found just once. Sequenced: naive CD8+ T cells from blood, with Jurkat cell RNA spiked in. Indicated subset: FACS-sorted CD8+CD4-CCR7+CD45RA+ naive T cells. The receptor set was obtained from a human donor in good health. Some libraries in this study had Jurkat cell RNA spiked in.

This clonotype was found a few times. V and J are TRBV12-3 or TRBV12-4 and TRBJ2-3, with D uncertain. The CDR3 length is 15 residues. Deletions cut 2 bases from V and 0 bases from J, with 9 bases between. DNA for the CDR3: TGTGCCAGCAGTTTATATTTGGGCAGCACAGATACGCAGTATTTT. It is translated as CASSLYLGSTDTQYF.

CDR3 nucleotide sequence: TGTGCCAGCAGGCCCGCAGGGACTAGCACAGATACGCAGTATTTT. Its protein is CASRPAGTSTDTQYF. The chain employs TRBV6-4 and TRBJ2-3, with D possibly being TRBD2 (6 bases). The V gene lost 6 bases and the J gene lost 0 bases, with 13 bases spanning the gap. Germline V gene lookup returns CDR1 MRHNA and CDR2 SNTAGT. The length of the CDR3 is 15 residues.

In regard to this clonotype: This may come from a read error, since a much larger clone is one base off. This chain connects TRBV30 to TRBJ2-7, with TRBD1 as a possible D gene (5 bases). This CDR3 has 14 amino acids. From germline, CDR1 is GTSNPN and CDR2 SVGIG (reference sequence). In nucleotides, the CDR3 is TGTGCCTGGAATCCGGACACGCAATCCTACGAGCAGTGCTTC. Translated: CAWNPDTQSYEQCF.

Note on this clonotype: An end of the junction differs from the germline gene, which may be a read error. The V gene is TRBV12-3 or TRBV12-4, the J gene TRBJ2-7; weak D call: TRBD2 (6 bases). The CDR3 is 15 amino acids. CDR3 in DNA: TGTGCCAGCAGAAAATATAGCGGTTTCCCGTACGAGCAGTGCTTC. This codes for CASRKYSGFPYEQCF.

Of note for this clonotype: This may be a read error, as it is one base from a much larger clone. The chain uses TRBV6-6 and TRBJ2-1; 7 positions match TRBD1. The CDR3 loop spans 15 amino acids. CDR1 is MNHNY, CDR2 SVGAGI, per germline (reference sequence). With 0 bases clipped from V and 7 bases from J, the junction kept 6 bases outside the gene matches. The CDR3, as DNA: TGTGCCAGCAGTTACTCAGTGTGGACAGGTAATGAGCAGTTCTTC. It specifies CASSYSVWTGNEQFF.

This clonotype was counted ten times or more. The chain combines TRBV7-2 with TRBJ2-3, with D possibly being TRBD1 (5 bases). Per the germline V gene, CDR1 is SGHTA and CDR2 is FQGNSA. The CDR3 runs to 14 residues. V was clipped by 8 bases and J by 6 bases, with 18 bases between them. The CDR3 sequence is CASHAGHVPDTQYF. CDR3 in DNA: TGTGCCAGCCACGCAGGGCACGTCCCGGATACGCAGTATTTT.

The CDR3 protein is CASSGLAGGTYNEQFF. In DNA form, the CDR3 reads TGTGCCAGCAGTGGGTTAGCGGGAGGAACCTACAATGAGCAGTTCTTC. V is TRBV27 and J is TRBJ2-1; 10 bases fit TRBD2. The CDR3 loop spans 16 amino acids. Germline values: CDR1 MNHEY, CDR2 SMNVEV (reference sequence). V shed 5 bases, J shed 2 bases, and the junction held 6 bases outside the gene matches.

In its sample, this clonotype was seen a few times. J is TRBJ2-3 and V is TRBV9; no firm D call. CDR3 length equals 15 residues. V lost 3 bases, J lost 1 base, and 12 bases lay in between. Germline values: CDR1 SGDLS, CDR2 YYNGEE. The CDR3 loop is CASSGLGDGTDTQYF. The CDR3 bases are TGTGCCAGCAGCGGGCTAGGTGATGGCACAGATACGCAGTATTTT. Using reference TRBV9 and TRBJ2-3 for the parts outside the CDR3, the full variable domain is DSGVTQTPKHLITATGQRVTLRCSPRSGDLSVYWYQQSLDQGLQFLIQYYNGEERAKGNILERFSAQQFPDLHSELNLSSLELGDSALYFCASSGLGDGTDTQYFGPGTRLTVL.

This clonotype was recorded many times. The rearrangement uses TRBV7-9 and TRBJ2-7; 12 nucleotides agree with TRBD2. Germline lookup yields CDR1 SEHNR and CDR2 FQNEAQ (reference sequence). The V and J ends lost 4 bases and 6 bases, in that order; junction bases with no gene match: 13. This CDR3 is 17 amino acids long. CDR3 in amino acids: CASSSSGRAAPEIEQYF. DNA for the CDR3: TGTGCCAGCAGCTCTAGCGGGAGGGCCGCCCCGGAGATCGAGCAGTACTTC.

This clonotype showed up many times. The chain combines TRBV5-1 with TRBJ2-7; 10 bases are a match to TRBD1. V trimming: 3 bases; J trimming: 3 bases; junction bases outside the gene matches: 3. The CDR3 loop spans 14 amino acids. Per the germline V gene, CDR1 is SGHRS and CDR2 is YFSETQ. This CDR3 is CASSSDRGYYEQYF. CDR3 DNA sequence: TGCGCCAGCAGCTCGGACAGGGGGTACTACGAGCAGTACTTC.

The CDR3 loop reads CASSLGDRRDTQYF. CDR3 in DNA: TGTGCCAGCAGCTTAGGGGACCGACGAGATACGCAGTATTTT. The rearrangement uses TRBV7-6 and TRBJ2-3, with D perhaps given as TRBD1 or TRBD2 (5 bases each). The germline CDR1 and CDR2 sequences are SGHVS and FNYEAQ. The CDR3 sequence is 14 residues long. The V end lost 1 base, the J end lost 5 bases, and 10 bases lay between the germline ends.

This clonotype occurred a few times. The chain joins TRBV27 to TRBJ2-6, with TRBD1 as a possible D gene (6 bases). The CDR3 spans 16 residues. Germline V gives CDR1 MNHEY, CDR2 SMNVEV (reference sequence). V lost 5 bases, J lost 0 bases, and 11 bases lay in between. CDR3: CASSRQDYSGANVLTF. CDR3 nucleotide sequence: TGTGCCAGCAGTAGACAGGATTACTCTGGGGCCAACGTCCTGACTTTC. The full variable domain, rest sourced from reference TRBV27 and TRBJ2-6, is EAQVTQNPRYLITVTGKKLTVTCSQNMNHEYMSWYRQDPGLGLRQIYYSMNVEVTDKGDVPEGYKVSRKEKRNFPLILESPSPNQTSLYFCASSRQDYSGANVLTFGAGSRLTVL.

In its sample, this clonotype was seen many times. The chain recombines TRBV25-1 with TRBJ1-6; D may be TRBD1 (6 bases). Germline CDR1 and CDR2: MGHDK and SYGVNS. The V and J ends lost 3 bases and 7 bases respectively, with 13 bases between them. The CDR3 totals 15 residues. The CDR3: CASSDRTGINSPLHF. DNA of the CDR3: TGTGCCAGCAGTGACCGCACAGGGATCAATTCACCCCTCCACTTT.

The V and J genes are TRBV11-2 and TRBJ1-1, with TRBD1 as a possible D gene (5 bases). V gave up 0 bases and J gave up 7 bases, with 9 bases separating them. This CDR3 spans 13 amino acids. Germline CDR1 reads SGHAT; CDR2 reads FQNNGV. CDR3 protein: CASSLDVGGEAFF. The CDR3 DNA reads as TGTGCCAGCAGCTTAGATGTGGGGGGTGAAGCTTTCTTT.

This clonotype was seen once. A much larger clone lies one base from this, so it may be a read error. The V and J genes are TRBV12-3 or TRBV12-4 and TRBJ1-1; D unclear. V lost 3 bases and J 10 bases, leaving 12 bases between the germline ends. CDR3 length: 12 residues. The CDR3 DNA reads as TGTGCCAGCAGTTTCGCTTTTGCTGGAGCTTTCTTT. This gives the protein CASSFAFAGAFF.

This clonotype was picked up a small number of times. The chain recombines TRBV19 with TRBJ2-3; D is perhaps TRBD2 (6 bases). V lost 6 bases to trimming and J lost 0 bases, with 13 bases between them. CDR3 size: 15 residues. CDR1 LNHDA and CDR2 SQIVND come from the germline V gene (reference sequence). CDR3 sequence: CASRKTSASTDTQYF. The CDR3 bases are TGTGCCAGTAGAAAGACTAGTGCCAGCACAGATACGCAGTATTTT. Filled out from reference TRBV19 and TRBJ2-3, the complete variable domain reads DGGITQSPKYLFRKEGQNVTLSCEQNLNHDAMYWYRQDPGQGLRLIYYSQIVNDFQKGDIAEGYSVSREKKESFPLTVTSAQKNPTAFYLCASRKTSASTDTQYFGPGTRLTVL.

V gene TRBV7-2 combines with J gene TRBJ2-7; the D gene is possibly TRBD2 (5 bases). The ends were cut back, 3 bases at V and 3 bases at J, with 18 bases in the middle. Germline CDR1 is SGHTA and CDR2 is FQGNSA. The CDR3 covers 16 residues. In DNA form, the CDR3 reads TGTGCCAGCAGCTTCGATCGGGCCCCGGGAAACTACGAGCAGTACTTC. Translation gives CASSFDRAPGNYEQYF.

Points on this clonotype: A much larger clonotype is one base distant, so this may be a read error. This rearrangement joins TRBV28 to TRBJ2-7, with D possibly TRBD2 on 5 matching bases. Germline CDR1 and CDR2: MDHEN and SYDVKM. The CDR3 has 13 residues. The CDR3 spells CASGLKSGDEQYF. The DNA for the CDR3 is TGTGCCAGCGGTTTGAAGTCCGGGGACGAGCAGTACTTC.

This clonotype was seen at least ten times. The chain carries TRBV5-1 and TRBJ2-7, with a possible D match to TRBD1 (7 bases). Looked up from germline, CDR1 is SGHRS and CDR2 is YFSETQ. Trimming took off 0 bases at V and 3 bases at J, with 16 bases between the two ends. The CDR3 loop spans 16 amino acids. The DNA of the CDR3 is TGCGCCAGCAGCTTGGCGGAGGGGGCTGCTCTCTACGAGCAGTACTTC. Amino acid sequence: CASSLAEGAALYEQYF. Variable domain in full (rest from reference TRBV5-1 and TRBJ2-7): KAGVTQTPRYLIKTRGQQVTLSCSPISGHRSVSWYQQTPGQGLQFLFEYFSETQRNKGNFPGRFSGRQFSNSRSEMNVSTLELGDSALYLCASSLAEGAALYEQYFGPGTRLTVT.

With respect to this clonotype: A much larger clone sits a single nucleotide away, making a read error possible. Given the absence of the conserved phenylalanine or tryptophan at the CDR3 end, a read error is likely. In DNA, the CDR3 is TGTGCCAGCAGCTCTGACAGGGGGTCCTACGAGCAGTACTCC. Its protein product is CASSSDRGSYEQYS. The genes are TRBV7-9 and TRBJ2-7; 9 bases map to TRBD1. The CDR3 consists of 14 residues. Unmatched junction bases numbered 2, after V lost 4 bases and J lost 1 base. Germline V CDR1 and CDR2: SEHNR, FQNEAQ (reference sequence).

This clonotype was found many times. The genes are TRBV2 and TRBJ2-7; D possibly matches TRBD1 or TRBD2 (5 bases each). Germline loops: CDR1 SNHLY, CDR2 FYNNEI. V was cut by 3 bases and J by 2 bases, with 11 bases left in between. This CDR3 is 14 amino acids long. CDR3 loop: CASSDGGGTYEQYF. CDR3 DNA: TGTGCCAGCAGTGACGGTGGGGGTACCTACGAGCAGTACTTC.

Of note for this clonotype: This could be a read error, since a much larger clone is one nucleotide away. J is TRBJ1-1 and V is TRBV30; tentatively, D is TRBD1 (5 bases). The V end was cut by 1 base, the J end by 4 bases, with 16 bases between. Germline CDR1 and CDR2: GTSNPN and SVGIG (reference sequence). This CDR3 is built from 15 residues. CDR3 sequence reads: CAWSALGELGTEAFF. DNA of the CDR3: TGTGCCTGGAGTGCCCTGGGGGAGCTGGGCACTGAAGCTTTCTTT.

This clonotype has ten or more counts. The rearrangement uses TRBV24-1 and TRBJ2-1; 13 bases line up with TRBD2. This CDR3 contains 14 residues. V shed 9 bases, J shed 8 bases, and the junction held 6 bases outside the gene matches. Per germline, CDR1 KGHDR and CDR2 SFDVKD. The CDR3 region is CATSGTSGTYEQFF. Written as DNA, the CDR3 is TGTGCCACCTCCGGGACTAGCGGGACGTATGAGCAGTTCTTC.

The chain couples TRBV7-9 to TRBJ1-1; 10 positions agree with TRBD1. CDR3 length: 16 residues. The germline V gene has CDR1 SEHNR and CDR2 FQNEAQ (reference sequence). J gave up 4 bases and V 4 bases, and 9 bases lay outside the gene matches. CDR3 DNA: TGTGCCAGCAGCTCAAATGACAGGGGGCCTGGCACTGAAGCTTTCTTT. Translation gives CASSSNDRGPGTEAFF.

This clonotype has a count of ten or more. V and J are TRBV12-3 or TRBV12-4 and TRBJ2-3; 7 bases align to TRBD2. The CDR3 has 16 residues. Trimming cost V 6 bases and J 0 bases; bases outside gene matches: 9. This CDR3 reads CASSPGLAASTDTQYF. The CDR3 bases are TGTGCCAGCAGCCCAGGGCTAGCGGCTAGCACAGATACGCAGTATTTT.

In this sample, this clonotype turned up many times. The chain couples TRBV5-6 to TRBJ2-6; D might be TRBD1 or TRBD2, each matching 5 bases. Trimming cost V 2 bases and J 1 base, with 13 bases left between them. This CDR3 comprises 17 residues. Looked up from germline, CDR1 is SGHDT and CDR2 is YYEEEE. CDR3 coding DNA: TGTGCCAGCAGCTTCCGGGACCGCCTTTCTGGGGCCAACGTCCTGACTTTC. Its translation is CASSFRDRLSGANVLTF.